This TCR beta chain was captured in a study of blood T cells in healthy people across ages. Study-level findings and limits: TCR beta diversity, measured per million T cells, fell in a roughly linear way with age.

CDR3 length equals 12 residues. V was shortened by 4 bases and J by 4 bases, with 8 bases between the two germline ends. Worth noting for this clonotype: What it binds is unknown.

Sample-barcoded 5' priming and a J-beta primer mix drove a second PCR of roughly 6 to 12 cycles. TCRdb called the 5' RACE reads again in MiXCR, with one record for every CDR3 protein. The data contain fewer than 900,000 distinct CDR3 sequences, about 36% of them singletons. In each sample, at least 6.5 million PBMCs were isolated. The rearrangement uses TRBV12-3 or TRBV12-4 and TRBJ2-7, with D perhaps matching TRBD1 (5 bases). Sequencing input: blood. The receptor comes from a young man in good health. This CDR3 is CASSSKGYEQYF. CDR3 nucleotides: TGTGCCAGCAGTTCGAAGGGGTACGAGCAGTACTTC.